A single sample gave rise to the 20 T cell receptor beta chains below, sequenced in a study of Ad26.COV2.S vaccination and SARS-CoV-2 variants (dated by TCRdb to the early 2020s). Libraries came from the immunoSEQ multiplex PCR assay. TCRdb retrieved this table from immuneACCESS and kept in-frame rearrangements only. Not all clones are present; in checked studies, unresolved V genes account for under half, and no reason is known for the remainder. The sample contains roughly 330,000 clones, 75% to 90% of them found a single time. 4.5% to 7% of the sample comes from the top ten. The treatment or condition label for this specimen denotes: over 15 received Ad26.COV2.S at low or high dose, single or two shots; about 5 received placebo; per-sample allocation not given. For vaccine and placebo recipients, the sequenced repertoires came from samples collected on day 63 after the first injection. Sequenced material: peripheral blood, taken in a trial of Ad26.COV2.S vaccine versus placebo. These receptors came from a person between 18 and 65 years old who received the Ad26.COV2.S COVID-19 vaccine or a placebo.

This rearrangement joins TRBV11-3 to TRBJ2-2, with unresolved D. V dropped 4 bases and J dropped 0 bases, with 9 bases sitting between them. Germline V gene sequence: CDR1 SGHNT, CDR2 YENEEA. CDR3 length: 15 amino acids. CDR3 residues: CASSSTPTNTGELFF. CDR3 DNA sequence: TGTGCCAGCAGCTCCACGCCCACGAACACCGGGGAGCTGTTTTTT.

J is TRBJ1-2 and V is TRBV9; possibly TRBD1 for D (5 bases). The CDR3 is made up of 11 amino acids. CDR1 SGDLS and CDR2 YYNGEE come from the germline V gene. Between the trimmed V and J ends, which lost 3 bases and 8 bases, there was a span of 8 bases. The CDR3 spells CASSDGGGYTF. Here the CDR3 DNA reads TGTGCCAGCAGCGATGGGGGAGGCTACACCTTC.

The V gene is TRBV29-1, the J gene TRBJ2-1; 7 nucleotides line up with TRBD1. CDR1 is SQVTM, CDR2 ANQGSEA, per germline. V lost 4 bases and J lost 12; bases outside the gene matches: 0. This CDR3 is 9 amino acids long. In DNA form, the CDR3 reads TGCAGCGTTGGGGACAGGCAGTTCTTC. Amino acid sequence: CSVGDRQFF.

The CDR3 DNA follows: TGTGCCAGTAGTCTACACACCACAGGATATAGCAATCAGCCCCAGCATTTT. Its translation: CASSLHTTGYSNQPQHF. This sequence joins TRBV19 and TRBJ1-5; weak D call: TRBD1 (5 bases). Trimming pared 5 bases from V and 0 bases from J, leaving 17 bases between. Germline V gene sequence: CDR1 LNHDA, CDR2 SQIVND (reference sequence). The CDR3 is 17 amino acids.

This chain joins TRBV25-1 and TRBJ2-1; TRBD2 agrees at 8 bases. Germline V gene sequence: CDR1 MGHDK, CDR2 SYGVNS. J was trimmed by 9 bases and V by 0 bases; bases with no gene match: 13. This CDR3 contains 17 residues. The CDR3 DNA sequence: TGTGCCAGCAGTGAATACGAGGCGGGGGGCCCCAGAGCTGAGCAGTTCTTC. Translating gives CASSEYEAGGPRAEQFF.

Note on this clone: Additional DNA sequences in this sample encode the identical CDR3. The chain employs TRBV18 and TRBJ2-2; 8 bases agree with TRBD1. The CDR3 loop spans 15 amino acids. CDR1 KGHSH and CDR2 LQKENI come from the germline V gene. V dropped 3 bases and J dropped 0; count of bases not matched to a gene: 0. DNA for the CDR3: TGTGCCAGCTCACCGACAGGGGCGAACACCGGGGAGCTGTTTTTT. Its translation: CASSPTGANTGELFF.

This chain uses TRBV7-3 with TRBJ1-1, with a weak D call TRBD1 (5 bases). Looked up from germline, CDR1 is SGHTA and CDR2 is FQGTGA. The CDR3 contains 14 residues. Trimming cost V 5 bases and J 4 bases, with 14 bases left between them. CDR3 sequence reads: CASSQIGGGTEAFF. CDR3 nucleotide sequence: TGTGCCAGCAGCCAAATTGGGGGTGGCACTGAAGCTTTCTTT.

J is TRBJ1-2 and V is TRBV4-2; D perhaps matches TRBD1 (5 bases). The CDR3 length is 17 residues. Germline V gene lookup returns CDR1 LGHNA and CDR2 YNFKEQ. V was clipped by 2 bases and J by 4 bases, with 20 bases between them. CDR3 DNA sequence: TGTGCCAGCAGCCAACGGTTGAGAGAGGGGTTGGCCTATGGCTACACCTTC. Its translation: CASSQRLREGLAYGYTF.

The chain combines TRBV2 with TRBJ2-5, with 12 bases matching TRBD2. V shed 1 base, J shed 3 bases, and the junction held 3 bases outside the gene matches. The CDR3 runs 16 residues. Germline V lookup: CDR1 SNHLY, CDR2 FYNNEI. The CDR3 sequence: CASSEVLAGGEETQYF. The CDR3 nucleotides read TGTGCCAGCAGTGAAGTTCTAGCGGGGGGGGAAGAGACCCAGTACTTC. Complete variable domain (other parts from reference TRBV2 and TRBJ2-5): EPEVTQTPSHQVTQMGQEVILRCVPISNHLYFYWYRQILGQKVEFLVSFYNNEISEKSEIFDDQFSVERPDGSNFTLKIRSTKLEDSAMYFCASSEVLAGGEETQYFGPGTRLLVL.

This clone came up once. V usage is TRBV28 and J usage is TRBJ1-2; TRBD1 aligns across 7 bases. CDR3 length: 14 amino acids. Germline assignment: CDR1 MDHEN and CDR2 SYDVKM. V dropped 9 bases and J dropped 0; count of bases not matched to a gene: 7. The CDR3 here is CARLTGTANYGYTF. In DNA form, the CDR3 reads TGTGCCAGACTAACCGGGACAGCTAACTATGGCTACACCTTC.

The chain links TRBV27 to TRBJ2-1; D gene ambiguous. Germline CDR1 reads MNHEY; CDR2 reads SMNVEV (reference sequence). CDR3 length equals 14 residues. Trimming removed 7 bases at V and 6 bases at J, with 16 bases between. CDR3 loop: CASINLGLGNEQFF. The CDR3 DNA follows: TGTGCCAGCATAAATCTCGGTTTGGGCAATGAGCAGTTCTTC.

The chain is built from TRBV4-1 and TRBJ1-3, with a possible D match to TRBD1 (6 bases). Germline V gene sequence: CDR1 MGHRA, CDR2 YSYEKL. CDR3 length equals 15 residues. With 1 base removed from V and 3 bases from J, the gap between germline ends came to 10 bases. This CDR3 is CASSQAQGSGNTIYF. Here the CDR3 DNA reads TGCGCCAGCAGCCAAGCCCAGGGGAGTGGAAACACCATATATTTT.

The rearrangement joins TRBV18 to TRBJ2-3; D is ambiguous. The germline gives CDR1 KGHSH, CDR2 LQKENI. The V gene lost 0 bases and the J gene lost 2 bases, with 6 bases spanning the gap. This CDR3 is 14 amino acids long. For the CDR3, the DNA is TGTGCCAGCTCACCACCGCCTTACACAGATACGCAGTATTTT. As protein: CASSPPPYTDTQYF.

V gene TRBV10-3 combines with J gene TRBJ2-3; no firm D call. Germline V gives CDR1 ENHRY, CDR2 SYGVKD. The CDR3 has 13 residues. With 4 bases removed from V and 3 bases from J, the gap between germline ends came to 8 bases. DNA of the CDR3: TGTGCCATCAGTGTAACAGAAACAGATACGCAGTATTTT. Translating gives CAISVTETDTQYF.

The V gene is TRBV9, the J gene TRBJ1-2; a possible D gene is TRBD1 (5 bases). The germline gives CDR1 SGDLS, CDR2 YYNGEE. This CDR3 spans 14 amino acids. Trimming shortened V by 3 bases and J by 5 bases, and 14 bases separated the two germline ends. The DNA for the CDR3 is TGTGCCAGCAGCGCCGATCAGGGTCCTTATGGCTACACCTTC. Protein product: CASSADQGPYGYTF.

The chain joins TRBV4-1 to TRBJ1-1; the D is unclear. The CDR3 sequence is 11 residues long. Germline assignment: CDR1 MGHRA and CDR2 YSYEKL. With 0 bases removed from V and 5 bases from J, the gap between germline ends came to 1 base. Here the CDR3 DNA reads TGCGCCAGCAGCCAAGATACTGAAGCTTTCTTT. It translates to CASSQDTEAFF.

This chain joins TRBV4-3 and TRBJ2-5, with TRBD2 matching 7 bases. Germline V lookup: CDR1 LGHNA, CDR2 YSLEER. This CDR3 has 17 residues. J gave up 1 base and V 0 bases, and 8 bases lay outside the gene matches. The CDR3 DNA is TGCGCCAGCAGCCAAGATCGGCTAGCGGTCATCCAAGAGACCCAGTACTTC. This codes for CASSQDRLAVIQETQYF.

This chain's CDR3 is CASSGDGGRQPQHF. The CDR3 DNA reads TGTGCCAGCAGCGGGGACGGGGGGCGGCAGCCCCAGCATTTT. The chain combines TRBV7-9 with TRBJ1-5; D possibly corresponds to TRBD1 (6 bases). V was clipped by 5 bases and J by 7 bases, with 15 bases between them. There are 14 residues in the CDR3. From germline, CDR1 is SEHNR and CDR2 FQNEAQ (reference sequence).

The genes are TRBV20-1 and TRBJ1-2; D not resolved. The CDR3 is 10 residues long. V lost 7 bases and J lost 5, with 8 bases in between. Germline V CDR1 and CDR2: DFQATT, SNEGSKA (reference sequence). The CDR3 region has the DNA TGCAGTGGGACGGATTATGGCTACACCTTC. This sequence encodes CSGTDYGYTF.

The chain couples TRBV7-2 to TRBJ2-2; no reliable D call. Trimming took 7 bases from V and 6 from J, leaving 9 bases between them. The germline gives CDR1 SGHTA, CDR2 FQGNSA. The CDR3 contains 12 residues. CDR3 sequence: CASTKWPGELFF. DNA for the CDR3: TGTGCCAGCACCAAATGGCCCGGGGAGCTGTTTTTT.